This TCR beta chain came from a study of shared clonotypes between healthy human individuals (dated by TCRdb to 2020 to 2021). Notes on the research overall: Two women and a few men aged 18 to 49 years were included in the cohort. Between about 0.85 and 9.5 billion PBMCs per donor were obtained by leukapheresis. Blood TCR repertoires of five healthy adults were deeply sequenced to estimate repertoire size and the extent of clonotype sharing between individuals. To increase sequencing depth and limit assay-specific biases, TCR repertoire library preparation and sequencing were carried out by different laboratories using diverse techniques. For each donor, CD4 naive and CD4 memory were each run on three plates, CD8 naive on two plates, and CD8 memory on one plate.

Donors were healthy HIV-negative adults with no recently reported acute infections or vaccinations. All donors were Caucasian adults living in Nashville, Tennessee, USA. CD4+ T cells were enriched through magnetic negative selection, after which naive cells were positively selected on CD45RA and the remaining negative fraction served as the memory subset. Blood was obtained by leukapheresis, after which PBMCs were separated by Ficoll-Histopaque density gradient centrifugation and cryopreserved in liquid nitrogen vapor phase. Analytical flow cytometry was used to check the purity and quantity of every magnetically sorted T cell population. Genomic DNA was isolated from every sorted fraction and measured by UV absorbance on a Nanodrop 2000c. The study at large found these results: Rarefaction of sorted-subset datasets indicated incomplete sequencing despite the large sequencing depth. Naive subsets generally had larger estimated clonotype richness than memory subsets. Sampling was restricted to blood, and TCR repertoires in tissue are likely to differ from TCR repertoires in blood. About 4.5% of naive CD4, 3% to 3.5% of naive CD8, roughly 2.4% of memory CD4, and over 0.35% of memory CD8 clonotypes were shared across several donors. Based on pairwise subsampling, the degree of clonotype sharing among donors was expected to be affected by sequencing depth. Clonotypes shared by all four sorted-subset donors showed higher generation probabilities than non-shared clonotypes. The genetic and exposure-history diversity represented was limited by the small number of donors.

In the case of this clone: Its antigen is currently not known. No base-level quality is on record; no much larger clone is a single base apart.

From a lookup of the germline V gene, CDR1 and CDR2 are MDHEN and SYDVKM. V has 5 bases trimmed and J has 2 bases trimmed; junction bases matching no gene number 6. Its CDR3 holds 15 amino acids, cysteine through phenylalanine. Only CDR3 DNA remains: 45 bases, in frame from the first base. Using the deep immunoSEQ assay, TCR CDR3 regions were amplified from genomic DNA by multiplex PCR. For each cell subset, the extracted genomic DNA was distributed evenly across all wells of several immunoSEQ 96-well plates, and each plate served as one replicate. Each replicate PCR for sorted subsets received approximately 200 ng genomic DNA, equal to roughly 30,000 T cell genomes. Purified libraries were measured with a Qubit 3.0 fluorometer, size-checked on a Bioanalyzer 2100, and measured again with the KAPA Library Quantification kit. Every immunoSEQ 96-well plate was sequenced on a separate single-read 150-cycle Illumina NextSeq 550 flow cell. Under the source paper's analysis protocol: The immunoSEQ output contained only junctional sequences without quality scores, so filtering could not match that applied to full-length reads. To assign V/J genes and CDR3, sequences were annotated using PyIR, a Python wrapper for IgBLAST v1.9, with IMGT germline references. Reads were removed for weak V/J assignments (E-value above 1e-6), missing CDR3, stop codons, out-of-frame junctions, or ambiguous translated residues. A V3J clonotype was defined by an identical inferred V gene, J gene, and CDR3 amino acid sequence. Percentage overlap between repertoires was calculated by dividing the number of shared unique clonotypes by the size of the smaller repertoire. RTK rarefaction, the Chao1 estimator, and Recon v2.1 estimates of unobserved clonotypes were used to assess repertoire richness. OLGA was used to compute generation probabilities for all TCRbeta clonotypes that the gDNA method yielded from a handful of donors. This immuneACCESS table, as held by TCRdb, lists in-frame sequences with V and J called but not all clones. Of the missing ones, under half trace to an unresolved V gene in checked studies; the others have no known cause. That table gives V, J and clone size, and the DNA gave D and trimming. This sample is represented by 500,000 or so clones; 95% to 96% of them were singletons. The ten largest account for approximately 0.067% of the sample.

This sequence originates from a woman aged 30 to 39 in good health. Sequenced: naive CD4+ T cells sorted from blood. The cell subset or site tag for this specimen amounts to: CD45RA+ positively selected. The chain links TRBV28 with TRBJ2-5; a stretch of 9 junction bases matches TRBD1. The base sequence is TGTGCCAGCAGTACAGGGGGCCGAAATCAAGAGACCCAGTACTTC. It encodes CASSTGGRNQETQYF.